This T cell receptor beta chain originates from a study of cytomegalovirus exposure and HLA in healthy donors. General study points: A later analysis found most CMV-associated TCR beta chains apparently HLA-restricted. Later analysis reportedly placed an Asian-associated ancestry cluster below the roughly 680-donor mean in N-insertions. Productive rates of about 90% or about 30% were seen for most TCR beta V segments in an earlier analysis. A later analysis linked a missense DCLRE1C variant to TCR beta V- and J-gene trimming.

Details on this clone: Its antigen is unknown.

A multiplex PCR was run with 60 Vbeta primers and 13 Jbeta primers. Here immunoSEQ multiplex PCR was the method, and the copy in TCRdb shows in-frame clones only, minus some. Altogether some 150,000 clones are present, more than 70% being singletons, with the ten largest covering about 4.3%. V lost 0 bases to trimming and J lost 4 bases, with 12 bases between them. The length of the CDR3 is 15 residues. Germline lookup yields CDR1 LNHNV and CDR2 YYDKDF (reference sequence). The chain couples TRBV15 to TRBJ1-2; D not resolved. The clonotype was recovered from a woman aged 45-65 years in good health and CMV-seropositive. The sequenced sample was PBMCs. The CDR3 DNA follows: TGTGCCACCAGCAGAGATCCCCGACAAGGCTATGGCTACACCTTC. As protein: CATSRDPRQGYGYTF.